Listed here are 15 T cell receptor beta chains from one sample, sequenced in a study of T cells expressing NK-cell markers. TCRdb re-called the 5' RACE reads; one entry per CDR3 protein, DNA not given. The specimen's table records approximately 440,000 distinct CDR3 sequences. Sequencing used blood T cells: a sorted CD56 or NKG2C T cell subset, CD4+ or CD8+ T cells, or bulk PBMC T cells (not recorded which). The receptors were sampled from a woman in her forties or fifties in good health.

This rearrangement joins TRBV7-3 to TRBJ2-1; with no DNA, the TCRdb D assignment of TRBD2 cannot be verified. This CDR3 is 14 amino acids long. CDR1 is SGHTA and CDR2 is FQGTGA in the germline V gene. The CDR3 is CASSAGTIYNEQFF.

The chain recombines TRBV29-1 with TRBJ2-5. Germline-derived CDR1 and CDR2 are SQVTM and ANQGSEA. This CDR3 is built from 15 residues. CDR3: CSVEEAGVTQETQYF.

This chain uses TRBV12-3 or TRBV12-4 with TRBJ1-1; TCRdb's D gene call, TRBD1, goes unchecked for lack of DNA. CDR3 length: 13 amino acids. The CDR3 loop is CASSPWAGEGGFF.

CDR3 residues: CASSPGQAMETQYF. The chain uses TRBV5-1 and TRBJ2-5; TCRdb names TRBD1, which stays unverified in the absence of DNA. Germline V lookup: CDR1 SGHRS, CDR2 YFSETQ. The CDR3 consists of 14 residues.

The chain carries TRBV7-9 and TRBJ2-4; there is no DNA to check the TCRdb D call of TRBD2. Germline V CDR1 and CDR2: SEHNR, FQNEAQ (reference sequence). This CDR3 spans 18 amino acids. The CDR3 here is CASSPAGLAVVAKNIQYF.

This sequence joins TRBV3-1 and TRBJ2-3. Germline V CDR1 and CDR2: LGHDT, YNNKEL (reference sequence). This CDR3 is 17 amino acids long. The CDR3 sequence: CASSQDLFGYSTDTQYF.

The chain joins TRBV20-1 to TRBJ2-6; as DNA is missing, the TRBD1 call by TCRdb cannot be tested. CDR3 size: 16 residues. The V gene's germline CDR1 is DFQATT and CDR2 SNEGSKA (reference sequence). The CDR3 is CSAREQGALGANVLTF.

The chain joins TRBV7-7 to TRBJ2-3; TCRdb gives TRBD2 as the D gene, but with no DNA this cannot be confirmed. The CDR3 contains 16 residues. Germline V gene lookup returns CDR1 SSHAT and CDR2 FNYEAQ (reference sequence). The CDR3 protein is CASSRLAGSSTDTQYF.

CDR3 residues: CAISDVAGGKFF. The chain employs TRBV10-3 and TRBJ2-1; TCRdb picks TRBD2, but there is no DNA to check that call. CDR1 is ENHRY, CDR2 SYGVKD, per germline. The CDR3 extends over 12 amino acids.

The chain couples TRBV4-2 to TRBJ2-1. There are 15 residues in the CDR3. Germline lookup yields CDR1 LGHNA and CDR2 YNFKEQ. The CDR3 here is CASSQQLYSYNEQFF.

V usage is TRBV19 and J usage is TRBJ2-1; TCRdb calls TRBD2, which cannot be checked without DNA. The germline gives CDR1 LNHDA, CDR2 SQIVND (reference sequence). The CDR3 consists of 15 residues. CDR3 loop: CASRPGLIPTSEQFF.

This chain connects TRBV27 to TRBJ2-2. CDR3 length: 16 amino acids. Germline CDR1 and CDR2: MNHEY and SMNVEV (reference sequence). The CDR3 loop reads CASSYTLTTNTGELFF.

The V and J genes are TRBV12-3 or TRBV12-4 and TRBJ1-5. This CDR3 spans 13 amino acids. CDR3 sequence: CASSRFRDQPQHF.

Here the CDR3 reads CSAANRGPSYEQYF. The rearrangement links TRBV29-1 to TRBJ2-7; the D gene TCRdb calls, TRBD1, cannot be checked with no DNA. Germline lookup yields CDR1 SQVTM and CDR2 ANQGSEA. There are 14 residues in the CDR3.

The chain employs TRBV5-1 and TRBJ2-5; the D gene TCRdb calls, TRBD2, cannot be checked with no DNA. Germline CDR1 SGHRS, CDR2 YFSETQ. CDR3 length: 15 amino acids. The CDR3: CASSPGAAGRETQYF. Supplemented by reference TRBV5-1 and TRBJ2-5, the full variable domain reads KAGVTQTPRYLIKTRGQQVTLSCSPISGHRSVSWYQQTPGQGLQFLFEYFSETQRNKGNFPGRFSGRQFSNSRSEMNVSTLELGDSALYLCASSPGAAGRETQYFGPGTRLLVL.